One sample yielded the 21 T cell receptor beta chains listed below, sequenced in a study of shared clonotypes between healthy human individuals. Here immunoSEQ multiplex PCR was the method, and the copy in TCRdb shows in-frame clones only, minus some. The sample holds roughly 2,300,000 clones, around 93% seen once. Sequenced sample: naive CD4+ T cells from PBMCs. Subset defined: CD45RA+ positively selected. Receptor source: a young man in good health. Some clones in this sample may be carry-over from other donors' samples.

This clone has a handful of counts. The chain uses TRBV25-1 and TRBJ1-1; TRBD1 aligns across 8 bases. The germline V gene has CDR1 MGHDK and CDR2 SYGVNS. The V and J ends lost 4 bases and 5 bases, in that order; junction bases with no gene match: 6. This CDR3 region has 14 residues. The CDR3 coding sequence is TGTGCCAGCAGTGCAGGGGGCGGAGGAACTGAAGCTTTCTTT. Translation gives CASSAGGGGTEAFF.

V and J are TRBV6-5 and TRBJ2-7, with D perhaps matching TRBD1 (6 bases). The CDR3 totals 12 residues. The V gene lost 4 bases and the J gene lost 3 bases, with 7 bases spanning the gap. CDR1 is MNHEY, CDR2 SVGAGI, per germline. CDR3 amino acids: CASSSDSYEQYF. The CDR3 DNA follows: TGTGCCAGCAGTTCGGACAGCTACGAGCAGTACTTC.

The J gene is TRBJ1-5, the V gene TRBV28; D possibly corresponds to TRBD1 (6 bases). The germline V gene has CDR1 MDHEN and CDR2 SYDVKM. The V end lost 5 bases, the J end lost 1 base, and 18 bases lay between the germline ends. This CDR3 is built from 17 residues. DNA of the CDR3: TGTGCCAGCAGTGTGGACAGCGTCCCGAGGAGCAATCAGCCCCAGCATTTT. Translation: CASSVDSVPRSNQPQHF.

In this sample, this clone turned up a few times. The chain is built from TRBV19 and TRBJ1-5; a weak D match, TRBD1 (5 bases). Germline V gives CDR1 LNHDA, CDR2 SQIVND (reference sequence). This CDR3 contains 15 residues. The V and J ends lost 4 bases and 2 bases respectively, with 12 bases between them. The CDR3 region is CASSTRDAGNQPQHF. The CDR3 DNA is TGTGCCAGTAGTACTCGGGACGCTGGCAATCAGCCCCAGCATTTT.

This clone was counted once. The V call is TRBV19, the J call TRBJ1-4, with no clear D. V lost 3 bases and J 4 bases, leaving 9 bases between the germline ends. The CDR3 has 14 residues. Germline V gene data show CDR1 as LNHDA and CDR2 as SQIVND (reference sequence). In DNA, the CDR3 is TGTGCCAGTAGTATTCCGGGTGTTAATGAAAAACTGTTTTTT. Translation gives CASSIPGVNEKLFF.

This chain connects TRBV4-1 to TRBJ2-2; D might be TRBD2 (5 bases). With 3 bases removed from V and 0 bases from J, the gap between germline ends came to 14 bases. CDR3 length: 17 residues. In germline, CDR1 is MGHRA, CDR2 YSYEKL. CDR3 sequence reads: CASSQRAMFANTGELFF. The CDR3 coding sequence is TGCGCCAGCAGCCAGCGGGCTATGTTCGCGAACACCGGGGAGCTGTTTTTT.

The rearrangement links TRBV7-2 to TRBJ1-5; TRBD1 is a possible D gene (5 bases). The germline V gene encodes CDR1 SGHTA and CDR2 FQGNSA. V shed 0 bases and J shed 6 bases, with 12 bases lying between them. This CDR3 region has 15 residues. The CDR3 is CASSLAGGTVQPQHF. The CDR3, as DNA: TGTGCCAGCAGCTTAGCGGGGGGGACGGTTCAGCCCCAGCATTTT.

This chain uses TRBV7-9 with TRBJ2-1; 10 nucleotides match TRBD2. This CDR3 is 15 amino acids long. V gave up 5 bases and J gave up 4 bases; unmatched junction bases: 5. Germline CDR1 reads SEHNR; CDR2 reads FQNEAQ (reference sequence). The CDR3: CASSPGTSVYNEQFF. The DNA of the CDR3 is TGTGCCAGCAGCCCCGGGACTAGCGTTTACAATGAGCAGTTCTTC. Filled out from reference TRBV7-9 and TRBJ2-1, the complete variable domain reads DTGVSQNPRHKITKRGQNVTFRCDPISEHNRLYWYRQTLGQGPEFLTYFQNEAQLEKSRLLSDRFSAERPKGSFSTLEIQRTEQGDSAMYLCASSPGTSVYNEQFFGPGTRLTVL.

V usage is TRBV2 and J usage is TRBJ1-5; 9 bases fit TRBD1. Germline values: CDR1 SNHLY, CDR2 FYNNEI. The CDR3 totals 15 residues. The V segment lost 4 bases and the J segment 7 bases; nucleotides outside the gene matches: 8. This CDR3 reads CASSADRGRGQPQHF. The CDR3 DNA reads TGTGCCAGCAGTGCGGACAGGGGCCGGGGGCAGCCCCAGCATTTT.

The rearrangement joins TRBV28 to TRBJ2-7, with D possibly matching TRBD1 (6 bases). Trimming stripped 6 bases from V and 2 bases from J, with 20 bases between. In germline, CDR1 is MDHEN, CDR2 SYDVKM. The CDR3 spans 16 residues. The CDR3 sequence: CASSPRPGAGAYEQYF. The CDR3, as DNA: TGTGCCAGCAGCCCTAGGCCTGGTGCAGGGGCCTACGAGCAGTACTTC. Full variable domain (remainder filled in from reference TRBV28 and TRBJ2-7): DVKVTQSSRYLVKRTGEKVFLECVQDMDHENMFWYRQDPGLGLRLIYFSYDVKMKEKGDIPEGYSVSREKKERFSLILESASTNQTSMYLCASSPRPGAGAYEQYFGPGTRLTVT.

This clone was picked up a small number of times. The rearrangement joins TRBV7-6 to TRBJ1-3; D gene unclear. CDR1 SGHVS and CDR2 FNYEAQ come from the germline V gene. The length of the CDR3 is 13 residues. Trimming took 2 bases from V and 1 from J, leaving 3 bases between them. Written as DNA, the CDR3 is TGTGCCAGCAGCTTAAATTCTGGAAACACCATATATTTT. This gives the protein CASSLNSGNTIYF.

This sequence joins TRBV5-1 and TRBJ2-1, with TRBD2 matching over 8 bases. Germline V CDR1 and CDR2: SGHRS, YFSETQ. This CDR3 comprises 15 residues. V shed 2 bases and J 5 bases; nucleotides not matched to a gene: 6. CDR3 bases: TGCGCCAGCAGCTTTCTAGCGGGTACTAACAATGAGCAGTTCTTC. Translating gives CASSFLAGTNNEQFF.

This clone was detected once. The rearrangement uses TRBV5-4 and TRBJ1-4, with D tentatively TRBD1 (6 bases). Looked up from germline, CDR1 is SGHNT and CDR2 is YYREEE (reference sequence). The CDR3 has 14 residues. The ends were cut back, 1 base at V and 5 bases at J, with 9 bases in the middle. CDR3 sequence (DNA): TGTGCCAGCAGCTTGCGGACAGCAAATGAAAAACTGTTTTTT. This gives the protein CASSLRTANEKLFF.

The rearrangement links TRBV28 to TRBJ2-1; possible D gene TRBD2, 6 bases. Germline values: CDR1 MDHEN, CDR2 SYDVKM. The CDR3 totals 15 residues. The V end was cut by 5 bases, the J end by 2 bases, with 13 bases between. CDR3 coding DNA: TGTGCCAGCAGTAATCGGCGGGACCCCTACAATGAGCAGTTCTTC. This sequence encodes CASSNRRDPYNEQFF. The variable domain in full, completed from reference TRBV28 and TRBJ2-1, reads DVKVTQSSRYLVKRTGEKVFLECVQDMDHENMFWYRQDPGLGLRLIYFSYDVKMKEKGDIPEGYSVSREKKERFSLILESASTNQTSMYLCASSNRRDPYNEQFFGPGTRLTVL.

The J gene is TRBJ2-3, the V gene TRBV10-3; a possible D gene is TRBD1 (6 bases). V was cut by 11 bases and J by 3 bases, with 15 bases left in between. This CDR3 is built from 13 residues. Germline CDR1 is ENHRY and CDR2 is SYGVKD. The CDR3 sequence is CALGDKRTDTQYF. The CDR3 nucleotides are TGTGCCTTGGGGGACAAGAGGACAGATACGCAGTATTTT.

V gene TRBV14 combines with J gene TRBJ1-3; D call uncertain. Germline V lookup: CDR1 SGHDN, CDR2 FVKESK. Trimming took off 0 bases at V and 4 bases at J, with 10 bases between the two ends. The CDR3 is made up of 15 amino acids. CDR3 sequence (DNA): TGTGCCAGCAGCCAAGATGTCGCGTGGGGAAACACCATATATTTT. It translates to CASSQDVAWGNTIYF.

A remark on this clone: The sample carries other DNA sequences with the same CDR3. This chain links TRBV18 with TRBJ2-5; D perhaps matches TRBD2 (5 bases). V was cut by 2 bases and J by 5 bases, with 9 bases left in between. Germline V gene sequence: CDR1 KGHSH, CDR2 LQKENI. This CDR3 has 13 amino acids. The CDR3 region has the DNA TGTGCCAGCTCACCAACGGGGTCGGAGACCCAGTACTTC. This gives the protein CASSPTGSETQYF. The entire variable domain, with the rest obtained from reference TRBV18 and TRBJ2-5, is as follows: NAGVMQNPRHLVRRRGQEARLRCSPMKGHSHVYWYRQLPEEGLKFMVYLQKENIIDESGMPKERFSAEFPKEGPSILRIQQVVRGDSAAYFCASSPTGSETQYFGPGTRLLVL.

In the case of this clone: Other DNA sequences from this sample encode an identical CDR3 as well. J is TRBJ2-7 and V is TRBV6-5; D not certain. The CDR3 is 14 residues long. Germline lookup yields CDR1 MNHEY and CDR2 SVGAGI. Trimming removed 2 bases from V and 3 bases from J, with 11 bases in between. The CDR3 region has the DNA TGTGCCAGCAGTTACGGCAGGTACAACTACGAGCAGTACTTC. It specifies CASSYGRYNYEQYF.

V usage is TRBV30 and J usage is TRBJ2-7; D is unclear. This CDR3 contains 12 residues. The germline gives CDR1 GTSNPN, CDR2 SVGIG (reference sequence). V lost 0 bases and J lost 5, with 8 bases in between. CDR3 region: CAWSVRRDEQYF. The CDR3 nucleotides are TGTGCCTGGAGTGTACGAAGGGACGAGCAGTACTTC.

This chain connects TRBV28 to TRBJ1-1; D remains ambiguous. Trimming took 4 bases from V and 7 from J, leaving 13 bases between them. The CDR3 loop spans 13 amino acids. CDR1 MDHEN and CDR2 SYDVKM come from the germline V gene. CDR3 bases: TGTGCCAGCAGTTGGGGAGCAGAAAATGAAGCTTTCTTT. It translates to CASSWGAENEAFF.

The V and J genes are TRBV6-4 and TRBJ2-7; the match to TRBD1 covers 8 bases. Germline lookup yields CDR1 MRHNA and CDR2 SNTAGT. The CDR3 runs 14 residues. V was clipped by 6 bases and J by 4 bases; unmatched bases: 8. The CDR3 DNA sequence: TGTGCCAGCAGGTCTGACAGGGGACGATACGAGCAGTACTTC. Translated: CASRSDRGRYEQYF.